This TCR beta chain was retrieved from a study of blood T cells in healthy people across ages. A second PCR of about 6 to 12 cycles used a sample-barcoded 5' primer and a J-beta primer mix. TCRdb passed the 5' RACE reads through MiXCR, listing each CDR3 protein once. The sample yields 710,000 or so distinct CDR3 sequences, about 20% seen once. This clonotype was recorded a few times. The clonotype originates from a man between 70 and 80 years old in good health. The source material was blood.

The CDR3 DNA reads as TGCAACCTTCCGGGGGGGACATGTATCTACAATGAGCAGTTCTTC. Translated: CNLPGGTCIYNEQFF. The V gene is TRBV29-1, the J gene TRBJ2-1; TRBD2 aligns across 8 bases. The V gene's germline CDR1 is SQVTM and CDR2 ANQGSEA. This CDR3 is built from 15 residues.